Shown below are 13 T cell receptor beta chains from a single sample sequenced in a study of blood T cell repertoires in COVID-19. Assay: immunoSEQ multiplex PCR; the TCRdb copy retains only in-frame clones and omits some. The sample holds approximately 180,000 clones, approximately 90% seen once. The sequenced sample consisted of peripheral blood. These receptor sequences come from a man between 35 and 55 years old with active or convalescent COVID-19.

The chain carries TRBV19 and TRBJ2-1, with TRBD2 as a possible D gene (5 bases). Between the trimmed V and J ends, which lost 6 bases and 5 bases, there was a span of 20 bases. This CDR3 region has 16 residues. From germline, CDR1 is LNHDA and CDR2 SQIVND (reference sequence). CDR3 sequence reads: CASRAARLGGDNEQFF. The CDR3 DNA reads TGTGCCAGTAGAGCGGCTAGGTTGGGTGGGGACAATGAGCAGTTCTTC.

The chain couples TRBV3-1 (or the pseudogene TRBV3-2) to TRBJ1-1, with TRBD1 as a possible D gene (6 bases). Trimming pared 0 bases from V and 1 base from J, leaving 9 bases between. Germline V lookup: CDR1 LGHDT, CDR2 YNNKEL (reference sequence). This CDR3 comprises 15 residues. CDR3 in amino acids: CASSQDPGQNTEAFF. CDR3 in DNA: TGTGCCAGCAGCCAAGATCCGGGACAGAACACTGAAGCTTTCTTT.

The rearrangement links TRBV18 to TRBJ1-1; possible D gene TRBD1, 6 bases. CDR1 is KGHSH and CDR2 is LQKENI in the germline V gene. The V gene lost 4 bases and the J gene lost 5 bases, with 8 bases spanning the gap. There are 12 residues in the CDR3. CDR3 sequence: CASSQQGTEAFF. The CDR3 region has the DNA TGTGCCAGCTCACAACAGGGTACTGAAGCTTTCTTT.

This clone was counted a few times. The J gene is TRBJ2-2, the V gene TRBV4-2, with 8 nucleotides matching TRBD2. Germline assignment: CDR1 LGHNA and CDR2 YNFKEQ. The CDR3 has 16 amino acids. The ends lost 6 bases at V and 4 bases at J; junction bases unmatched: 10. The CDR3 nucleotides are TGTGCCAGCAGACCCGAGGGCGGGAGGACCACCGGGGAGCTGTTTTTT. Its protein is CASRPEGGRTTGELFF.

The genes are TRBV5-1 and TRBJ1-1, with no clear D. This CDR3 contains 16 residues. Trimming cost V 0 bases and J 5 bases, with 17 bases left between them. Germline CDR1 and CDR2: SGHRS and YFSETQ. CDR3 region: CASSLGPGEGGTEAFF. The CDR3 nucleotides are TGCGCCAGCAGCTTGGGGCCCGGAGAGGGTGGGACTGAAGCTTTCTTT.

CDR3: CASSFFRDSPETQYF. CDR3 bases: TGTGCCAGCAGCTTTTTCCGGGACTCCCCCGAGACCCAGTACTTC. V and J are TRBV5-6 and TRBJ2-5, with a tentative D call TRBD2 (6 bases). Trimming removed 2 bases from V and 5 bases from J, with 16 bases in between. This CDR3 is 15 amino acids long. CDR1 and CDR2 (germline): SGHDT, YYEEEE.

The J gene is TRBJ2-5, the V gene TRBV29-1, with a weak D call TRBD1 (7 bases). In germline, CDR1 is SQVTM, CDR2 ANQGSEA. Trimming cost V 3 bases and J 5 bases, with 10 bases left between them. This CDR3 is built from 12 residues. The CDR3 protein is CSVDRGRETQYF. CDR3 DNA sequence: TGCAGCGTTGACAGGGGGAGGGAGACCCAGTACTTC.

To note about this clone: The same CDR3 arises from other DNA sequences in this sample as well. The rearrangement links TRBV5-1 to TRBJ2-5; TRBD2 agrees at 7 bases. The CDR3 runs to 16 residues. Germline V gene data show CDR1 as SGHRS and CDR2 as YFSETQ. V was pared by 0 bases and J by 1 base, with 6 bases of the junction left unmatched. The CDR3 spells CASSLGSSGVQETQYF. Here the CDR3 DNA reads TGCGCCAGCAGCTTGGGATCGAGCGGGGTCCAAGAGACCCAGTACTTC.

This clone occurred a few times. V is TRBV24-1 and J is TRBJ1-4; D not resolved. This CDR3 contains 13 residues. The V end lost 5 bases, the J end lost 8 bases, and 11 bases lay between the germline ends. Looked up from germline, CDR1 is KGHDR and CDR2 is SFDVKD. The CDR3 region is CATSVKFGEKLFF. In DNA, the CDR3 is TGTGCCACCAGTGTTAAATTTGGCGAAAAACTGTTTTTT.

The gene calls are TRBV5-1 and TRBJ2-7; 7 nucleotides align to TRBD1. Trimming at V came to 4 bases and at J to 2 bases, leaving 6 bases not matched to a gene. The germline V gene encodes CDR1 SGHRS and CDR2 YFSETQ. This CDR3 is 14 amino acids long. The CDR3 spells CASSIRQGPYEQYF. In nucleotides, the CDR3 is TGCGCCAGCAGCATCCGACAGGGACCCTACGAGCAGTACTTC.

Comments on this clone: Other DNA sequences in the sample encode the same CDR3. V gene TRBV19 combines with J gene TRBJ1-6, with 11 bases that match TRBD1. The CDR3 is 13 amino acids. CDR1 and CDR2 from the germline V gene are LNHDA and SQIVND (reference sequence). J was trimmed by 9 bases and V by 7 bases; bases with no gene match: 2. CDR3 sequence: CASTGTGGSPLHF. The CDR3 coding sequence is TGTGCCAGTACAGGGACAGGGGGTTCACCCCTCCACTTT.

Details on this clone: One end of the junction does not line up with germline, which may come from a read error. The chain carries TRBV4-2 and TRBJ1-1; D perhaps matches TRBD1 (5 bases). Germline V gene data show CDR1 as LGHNA and CDR2 as YNFKEQ. The CDR3 sequence is 14 residues long. CDR3 sequence reads: CASTRVAGNPEAFF. DNA of the CDR3: TGTGCCAGCACGAGAGTGGCAGGGAACCCTGAAGCTTTCTTT.

V usage is TRBV19 and J usage is TRBJ1-1; 7 nucleotides agree with TRBD1. Germline V gene data show CDR1 as LNHDA and CDR2 as SQIVND (reference sequence). CDR3 size: 12 residues. The J segment lost 11 bases and the V segment lost 3 bases, leaving 6 bases of the junction unmatched. The CDR3 nucleotides read TGTGCCAGTAGTATTAGGGGGCTTGTCGCTTTCTTT. It specifies CASSIRGLVAFF.